These 25 T cell receptor beta chains originate from one sample sequenced in a study of metastatic and nonmetastatic thyroid tumors. Via MiXCR, TCRdb re-called the PCR reads. The data show roughly 30,000 clones, over 20% seen once. Ahead of thyroid surgery, no patient had received treatment of any kind. Sequencing used blood. The receptors originated from a female donor with papillary thyroid cancer or a benign thyroid nodule (not recorded which). Some clones in this sample may be carry-over from other donors' samples.

This clone was recorded at least ten times. A junction end diverges from the germline sequence, so it may reflect a read error. The same CDR3 arises from other DNA sequences in this sample as well. The gene calls are TRBV28 and TRBJ1-5; TRBD1 might be the D (5 bases). CDR1 and CDR2 (germline): MDHEN, SYDVKM. CDR3 length equals 14 residues. CDR3 amino acids: CASSTGVGNRPQHF. CDR3 nucleotide sequence: TGTGCCAGCAGTACGGGGGTAGGCAATCGGCCCCAGCATTTT.

V and J are TRBV4-2 and TRBJ2-7, with 9 bases matching TRBD2. The CDR3 runs 14 residues. Germline V gene sequence: CDR1 LGHNA, CDR2 YNFKEQ. V was clipped by 9 bases and J by 5 bases; unmatched bases: 11. CDR3 in amino acids: CASSIQAGGHEQYF. The CDR3 DNA reads TGTGCCAGTAGTATTCAAGCGGGAGGCCACGAGCAGTACTTC.

This clone is medium-sized. The chain couples TRBV6-5 to TRBJ1-2; unclear D gene. Germline lookup yields CDR1 MNHEY and CDR2 SVGAGI. V dropped 1 base and J dropped 6 bases, with 0 bases sitting between them. CDR3 length equals 10 residues. CDR3 DNA sequence: TGTGCCAGCAGTTACTATGGCTACACCTTC. Translated: CASSYYGYTF.

The rearrangement joins TRBV20-1 to TRBJ1-1; no clear D. The CDR3 loop spans 14 amino acids. V dropped 5 bases and J dropped 2 bases, with 15 bases sitting between them. The germline gives CDR1 DFQATT, CDR2 SNEGSKA (reference sequence). The CDR3 sequence: CSAVRDLINTEAFF. Written as DNA, the CDR3 is TGCAGTGCTGTCCGCGACCTCATTAACACTGAAGCTTTCTTT.

The table lists this clone with a few counts. Other DNA variants within this sample encode the same CDR3. The chain couples TRBV5-4 to TRBJ2-1; the match to TRBD2 covers 8 bases. CDR1 and CDR2 from the germline V gene are SGHNT and YYREEE (reference sequence). With V trimmed by 1 base and J by 6 bases, 18 bases remained unmatched. The length of the CDR3 is 19 residues. The CDR3 DNA reads as TGTGCCAGCAGCTTGAAAGAACTCAGCGGGAGTAAGGGATCCAATGAGCAGTTCTTC. The encoded protein is CASSLKELSGSKGSNEQFF.

This clone has a handful of counts. The chain recombines TRBV5-1 with TRBJ1-1, with D perhaps TRBD1 (5 bases). The V end was cut by 4 bases, the J end by 5 bases, with 9 bases between. This CDR3 spans 12 amino acids. The germline V gene encodes CDR1 SGHRS and CDR2 YFSETQ. Here the CDR3 reads CASSKGLTEAFF. CDR3 DNA: TGCGCCAGCAGCAAGGGACTTACTGAAGCTTTCTTT.

The chain is built from TRBV6-1 and TRBJ1-6; D unclear. CDR1 and CDR2 from the germline V gene are MNHNS and SASEGT. This CDR3 contains 14 residues. With 8 bases removed from V and 10 bases from J, the gap between germline ends came to 18 bases. The DNA for the CDR3 is TGTGCCAGCGCCTTACGACGGCTAGGATCACCCCTCCACTTT. Translation: CASALRRLGSPLHF.

This clone was counted at least ten times. V usage is TRBV20-1 and J usage is TRBJ1-1; 8 nucleotides line up with TRBD1. The CDR3 covers 12 residues. The germline V gene has CDR1 DFQATT and CDR2 SNEGSKA (reference sequence). The V gene end was trimmed by 3 bases and the J gene end by 5 bases; junction bases not matched to a gene: 2. The CDR3 reads CSARWTGTEAFF. For the CDR3, the DNA is TGCAGTGCTAGGTGGACAGGGACTGAAGCTTTCTTT.

This clone came up many times. V and J are TRBV4-3 and TRBJ2-7; perhaps TRBD2 as D (5 bases). With 0 bases removed from V and 3 bases from J, the gap between germline ends came to 6 bases. The V gene's germline CDR1 is LGHNA and CDR2 YSLEER. CDR3 size: 13 residues. The CDR3: CASSQDRDYEQYF. DNA for the CDR3: TGCGCCAGCAGCCAAGATCGGGACTACGAGCAGTACTTC.

This clone rates as medium-sized (0.01 to 0.1%). The V gene is TRBV6-1, the J gene TRBJ2-7, with 9 bases identical to TRBD1. Germline V lookup: CDR1 MNHNS, CDR2 SASEGT. The CDR3 covers 15 residues. J lost 0 bases, V lost 7 bases, and 7 bases had no gene match. The CDR3, as DNA: TGTGCCAGCATCCTGGGACAGGGACTCTCCTACGAGCAGTACTTC. It translates to CASILGQGLSYEQYF.

This clone has only a few counts. V gene TRBV6-2 or TRBV6-3 combines with J gene TRBJ2-1; D is perhaps TRBD2 (6 bases). The V gene's germline CDR1 is MNHEY and CDR2 SVGEGT. This CDR3 spans 12 amino acids. Trimming stripped 8 bases from V and 6 bases from J, with 11 bases between. Here the CDR3 reads CASPRLVNEQFF. In DNA, the CDR3 is TGTGCCAGCCCTCGACTAGTCAATGAGCAGTTCTTC.

In DNA form, the CDR3 reads TGCGCCAGCAGCCAAGCCCGTACTCAGCCCCAGCATTTT. Residues: CASSQARTQPQHF. This chain uses TRBV4-3 with TRBJ1-5, with no clear D. This CDR3 is 13 amino acids long. Germline CDR1 is LGHNA and CDR2 is YSLEER. The ends were cut back, 1 base at V and 6 bases at J, with 7 bases in the middle.

This clone was observed at least ten times. A junction end diverges from the germline sequence, so it may reflect a read error. Other DNA variants within this sample encode the same CDR3. The rearrangement uses TRBV6-2 or TRBV6-3 and TRBJ1-1; D might be TRBD1 (5 bases). This CDR3 contains 12 residues. The germline gives CDR1 MNHEY, CDR2 SVGEGT. Written as DNA, the CDR3 is TGCGCCAGCAGTTACCAGGGAGCTGAAGCTTTCTTT. It translates to CASSYQGAEAFF.

The table lists this clone with a count of one. The chain links TRBV5-1 to TRBJ2-7; tentative D call: TRBD2 (5 bases). The V gene lost 9 bases and the J gene lost 3 bases, with 16 bases spanning the gap. The CDR3 is made up of 13 amino acids. From germline, CDR1 is SGHRS and CDR2 YFSETQ. CDR3 nucleotide sequence: TGCGCCATCCACGCTCGGACTCGCTACGAGCAGTACTTC. Residues: CAIHARTRYEQYF.

This clone is judged medium-sized. The same CDR3 arises from other DNA sequences in this sample as well. V gene TRBV28 combines with J gene TRBJ2-7; tentatively, D is TRBD1 (6 bases). Trimming took off 6 bases at V and 0 bases at J, with 12 bases between the two ends. Germline CDR1 MDHEN, CDR2 SYDVKM. The CDR3 has 14 amino acids. The CDR3 nucleotides are TGTGCCAGCAGCTTTGGGGGCAGCTCCTACGAGCAGTACTTC. It is translated as CASSFGGSSYEQYF. Looking up the rest from reference TRBV28 and TRBJ2-7 gives the full variable domain: DVKVTQSSRYLVKRTGEKVFLECVQDMDHENMFWYRQDPGLGLRLIYFSYDVKMKEKGDIPEGYSVSREKKERFSLILESASTNQTSMYLCASSFGGSSYEQYFGPGTRLTVT.

The rearrangement links TRBV2 to TRBJ2-3; D possibly uses TRBD1 or TRBD2 (5 bases each). Germline V lookup: CDR1 SNHLY, CDR2 FYNNEI. The CDR3 sequence is 14 residues long. Trimming took off 1 base at V and 3 bases at J, with 8 bases between the two ends. CDR3 in amino acids: CASSEGWGTDTQYF. CDR3 coding DNA: TGTGCCAGCAGTGAAGGGTGGGGGACAGATACGCAGTATTTT.

The rearrangement joins TRBV11-2 to TRBJ1-2; 7 bases fit TRBD1. This CDR3 spans 13 amino acids. V lost 7 bases and J lost 7; bases outside the gene matches: 9. Per the germline V gene, CDR1 is SGHAT and CDR2 is FQNNGV. DNA for the CDR3: TGTGCCAGCACCAGACAGGGTACGAGTGGCTACACCTTC. It yields the protein CASTRQGTSGYTF.

The table lists this clone with a few counts. The chain combines TRBV20-1 with TRBJ2-7, with a possible D match to TRBD1 (5 bases). The ends were cut back, 0 bases at V and 5 bases at J, with 20 bases in the middle. The germline gives CDR1 DFQATT, CDR2 SNEGSKA (reference sequence). The CDR3 consists of 16 residues. The CDR3 is CSARDCGARAFDEQYF. The DNA of the CDR3 is TGCAGTGCTAGAGATTGTGGGGCGCGAGCATTCGACGAGCAGTACTTC.

This clone has at least ten counts. This sequence joins TRBV3-1 and TRBJ1-3; possible D gene TRBD1, 6 bases. The CDR3 has 16 residues. V was clipped by 1 base and J by 4 bases, with 14 bases between them. The germline CDR1 and CDR2 sequences are LGHDT and YNNKEL (reference sequence). In DNA form, the CDR3 reads TGTGCCAGCAGCCAAGCAGTAGGGGGTCCGGGAAACACCATATATTTT. Protein sequence: CASSQAVGGPGNTIYF.

The rearrangement uses TRBV3-1 and TRBJ1-5, with D perhaps TRBD1 (5 bases). The V end lost 5 bases, the J end lost 1 base, and 9 bases lay between the germline ends. Germline CDR1 and CDR2: LGHDT and YNNKEL (reference sequence). The CDR3 consists of 14 residues. The CDR3 protein is CASSLGGSNQPQHF. As DNA, the CDR3 is TGTGCCAGCAGCTTGGGGGGGAGCAATCAGCCCCAGCATTTT.

The gene calls are TRBV6-1 and TRBJ2-7, with 9 bases lining up with TRBD1. The germline CDR1 and CDR2 sequences are MNHNS and SASEGT. CDR3 length: 15 residues. Losses at the gene ends were 6 bases for V and 6 bases for J; bases not matched to a gene: 12. CDR3 sequence: CASRHLRDRVREQYF. In DNA, the CDR3 is TGTGCCAGCAGACACCTTCGGGACAGGGTGCGCGAGCAGTACTTC.

This clone was counted at least ten times. The chain recombines TRBV20-1 with TRBJ2-3; 7 positions match TRBD1. CDR1 is DFQATT, CDR2 SNEGSKA, per germline (reference sequence). J was trimmed by 0 bases and V by 3 bases; bases with no gene match: 3. There are 14 residues in the CDR3. The CDR3 reads CSARKGASTDTQYF. CDR3 nucleotide sequence: TGCAGTGCTAGGAAGGGGGCTAGCACAGATACGCAGTATTTT.

J is TRBJ2-1 and V is TRBV20-1; D call uncertain. Trimming removed 3 bases from V and 7 bases from J, with 16 bases in between. Germline V gives CDR1 DFQATT, CDR2 SNEGSKA (reference sequence). The CDR3 is 14 residues long. For the CDR3, the DNA is TGCAGTGCTAGGCGATCATTGTCCTTTAATGAGCAGTTCTTC. Its translation is CSARRSLSFNEQFF.

Regarding this clone: A junction boundary mismatches the germline segment, possibly from a read error. This chain connects TRBV20-1 to TRBJ2-7; D is possibly TRBD1 (5 bases). This CDR3 has 15 amino acids. CDR1 is DFQATT, CDR2 SNEGSKA, per germline (reference sequence). The CDR3 bases are TGCAGTGCTAGGGACACACAGCTGGAGCCCTACGATCAGTACTTC. Translating it yields CSARDTQLEPYDQYF.

This rearrangement joins TRBV5-1 to TRBJ2-5; the match to TRBD2 covers 9 bases. Germline V CDR1 and CDR2: SGHRS, YFSETQ. J gave up 2 bases and V 5 bases, and 7 bases lay outside the gene matches. This CDR3 is built from 15 residues. CDR3 residues: CASRVTSGVQETQYF. Here the CDR3 DNA reads TGCGCCAGCAGGGTGACTAGCGGCGTTCAAGAGACCCAGTACTTC.